This T cell receptor (beta chain) is drawn from a study of Graves' ophthalmopathy and Graves' hyperthyroidism. Ten or more counts support this clonotype. Germline values: CDR1 LNHDA, CDR2 SQIVND (reference sequence). This CDR3 is built from 17 residues. Trimming removed 4 bases from V and 4 bases from J, with 20 bases in between. Amplified TCR beta CDR3 regions were obtained using RNA transcripts as template. HTBI primers served in a first-round RT-PCR, which a second-round multiplex PCR followed. One entry per CDR3 protein results from TCRdb running MiXCR on the multiplex PCR reads. The sample records roughly 500,000 distinct CDR3 sequences, 13% to 15% being singletons.

This TCR came from a woman aged 25-40 years with Graves' ophthalmopathy. V is TRBV19 and J is TRBJ1-5; D gene unclear. What was sequenced was blood. CDR3 sequence reads: CASSKAASEGFNQPQHF. CDR3 nucleotide sequence: TGTGCCAGTAGTAAGGCCGCAAGTGAGGGATTTAATCAGCCCCAGCATTTT.